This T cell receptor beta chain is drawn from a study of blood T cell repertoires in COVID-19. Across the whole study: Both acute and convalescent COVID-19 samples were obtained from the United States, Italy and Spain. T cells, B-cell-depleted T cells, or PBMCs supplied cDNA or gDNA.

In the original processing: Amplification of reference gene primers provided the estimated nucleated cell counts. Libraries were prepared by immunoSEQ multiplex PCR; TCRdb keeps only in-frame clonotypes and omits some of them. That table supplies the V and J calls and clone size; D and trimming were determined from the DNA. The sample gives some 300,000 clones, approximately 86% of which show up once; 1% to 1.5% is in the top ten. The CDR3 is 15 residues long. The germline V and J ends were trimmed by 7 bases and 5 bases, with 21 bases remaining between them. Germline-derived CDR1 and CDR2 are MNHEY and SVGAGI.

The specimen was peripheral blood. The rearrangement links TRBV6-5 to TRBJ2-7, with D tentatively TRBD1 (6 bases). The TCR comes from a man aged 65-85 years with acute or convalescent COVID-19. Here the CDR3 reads CASTKTGQGFNEQYF. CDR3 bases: TGTGCCAGCACCAAGACGGGCCAGGGGTTCAACGAGCAGTACTTC.